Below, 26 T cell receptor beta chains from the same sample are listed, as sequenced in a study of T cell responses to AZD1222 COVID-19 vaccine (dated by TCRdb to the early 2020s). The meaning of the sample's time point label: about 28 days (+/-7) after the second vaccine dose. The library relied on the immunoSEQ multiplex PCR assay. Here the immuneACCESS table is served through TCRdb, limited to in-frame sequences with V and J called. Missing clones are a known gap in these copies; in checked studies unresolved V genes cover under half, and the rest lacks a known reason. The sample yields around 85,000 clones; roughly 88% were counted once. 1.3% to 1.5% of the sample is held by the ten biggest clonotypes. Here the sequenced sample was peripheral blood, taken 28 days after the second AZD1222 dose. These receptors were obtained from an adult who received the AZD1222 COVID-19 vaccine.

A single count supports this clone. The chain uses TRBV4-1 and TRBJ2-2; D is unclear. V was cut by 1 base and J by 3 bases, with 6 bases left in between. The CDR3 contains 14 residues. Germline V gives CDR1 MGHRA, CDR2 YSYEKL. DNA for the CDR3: TGCGCCAGCAGCCAAGTTGGGGACACCGGGGAGCTGTTTTTT. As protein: CASSQVGDTGELFF.

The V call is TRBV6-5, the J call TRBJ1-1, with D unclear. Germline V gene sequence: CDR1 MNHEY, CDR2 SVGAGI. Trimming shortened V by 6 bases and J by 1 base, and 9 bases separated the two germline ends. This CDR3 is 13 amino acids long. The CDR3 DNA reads TGTGCCAGCAGGAGGATGACGAACACTGAAGCTTTCTTT. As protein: CASRRMTNTEAFF.

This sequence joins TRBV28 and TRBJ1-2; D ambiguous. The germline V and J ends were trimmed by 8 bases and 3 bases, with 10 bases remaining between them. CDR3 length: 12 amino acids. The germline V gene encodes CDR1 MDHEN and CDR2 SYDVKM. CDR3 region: CASLKRDYGYTF. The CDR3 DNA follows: TGTGCCAGCCTTAAGAGAGACTATGGCTACACCTTC.

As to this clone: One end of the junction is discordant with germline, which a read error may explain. In nucleotides, the CDR3 is TGTGCCGGCAGTCGGACAGGGACCGGCAGCTATGGCTACACCTTC. This sequence encodes CAGSRTGTGSYGYTF. V is TRBV27 and J is TRBJ1-2; 8 bases are shared with TRBD1. This CDR3 comprises 15 residues. CDR1 and CDR2 from the germline V gene are MNHEY and SMNVEV (reference sequence).

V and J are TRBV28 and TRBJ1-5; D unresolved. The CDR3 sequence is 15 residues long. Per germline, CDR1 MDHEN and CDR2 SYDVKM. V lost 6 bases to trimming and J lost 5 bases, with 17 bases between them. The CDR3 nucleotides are TGTGCCAGCAGCTTAGAGACCCCAGGCGATCAGCCCCAGCATTTT. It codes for CASSLETPGDQPQHF. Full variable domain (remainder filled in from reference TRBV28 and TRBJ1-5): DVKVTQSSRYLVKRTGEKVFLECVQDMDHENMFWYRQDPGLGLRLIYFSYDVKMKEKGDIPEGYSVSREKKERFSLILESASTNQTSMYLCASSLETPGDQPQHFGDGTRLSIL.

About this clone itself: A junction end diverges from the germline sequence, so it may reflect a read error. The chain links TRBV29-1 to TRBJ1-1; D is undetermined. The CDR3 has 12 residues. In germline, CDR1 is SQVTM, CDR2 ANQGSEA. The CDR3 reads CSVEGLNTEAFF. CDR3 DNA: TGCAGCGTGGAAGGGCTGAACACTGAAGCTTTCTTT.

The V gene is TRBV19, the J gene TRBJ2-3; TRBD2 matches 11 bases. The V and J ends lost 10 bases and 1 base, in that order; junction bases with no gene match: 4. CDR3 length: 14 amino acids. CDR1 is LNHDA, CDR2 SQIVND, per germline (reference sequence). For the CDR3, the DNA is TGTGCCACCACTAGCGGGGGAGGCACAGATACGCAGTATTTT. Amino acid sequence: CATTSGGGTDTQYF.

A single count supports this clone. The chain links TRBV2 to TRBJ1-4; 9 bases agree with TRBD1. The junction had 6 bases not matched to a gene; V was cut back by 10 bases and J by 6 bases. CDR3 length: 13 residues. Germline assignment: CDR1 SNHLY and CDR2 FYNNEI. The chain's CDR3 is CATFRDRDEKLFF. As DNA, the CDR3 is TGTGCCACTTTCCGGGACAGGGATGAAAAACTGTTTTTT.

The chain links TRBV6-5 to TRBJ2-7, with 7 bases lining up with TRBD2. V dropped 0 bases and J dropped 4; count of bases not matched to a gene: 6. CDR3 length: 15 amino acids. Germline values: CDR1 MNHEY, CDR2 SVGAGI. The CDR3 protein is CASSYSDTGGYEQYF. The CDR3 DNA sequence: TGTGCCAGCAGTTACTCTGACACGGGAGGTTACGAGCAGTACTTC.

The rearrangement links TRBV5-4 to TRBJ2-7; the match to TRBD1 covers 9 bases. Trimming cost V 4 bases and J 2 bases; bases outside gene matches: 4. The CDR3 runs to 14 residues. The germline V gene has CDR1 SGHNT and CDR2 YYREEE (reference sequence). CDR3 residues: CASSPGQGPYEQYF. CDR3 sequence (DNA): TGTGCCAGCAGCCCGGGACAGGGTCCCTACGAGCAGTACTTC.

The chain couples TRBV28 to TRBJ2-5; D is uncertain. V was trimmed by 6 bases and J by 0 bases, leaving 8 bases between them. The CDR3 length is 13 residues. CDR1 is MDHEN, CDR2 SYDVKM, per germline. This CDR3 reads CASRGRDQETQYF. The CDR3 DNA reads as TGTGCCAGCAGGGGCAGAGACCAAGAGACCCAGTACTTC.

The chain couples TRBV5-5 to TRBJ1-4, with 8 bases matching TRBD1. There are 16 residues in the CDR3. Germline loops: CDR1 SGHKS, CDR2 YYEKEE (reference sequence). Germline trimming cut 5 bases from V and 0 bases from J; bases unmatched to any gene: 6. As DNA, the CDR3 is TGTGCCAGCAGTTACGGGACAGGAACAACTAATGAAAAACTGTTTTTT. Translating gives CASSYGTGTTNEKLFF.

As DNA, the CDR3 is TGTGCCAGCAGCGTAGAGTCCGCGGTGATGGATCCTGAAGCTTTCTTT. Residues: CASSVESAVMDPEAFF. The V call is TRBV9, the J call TRBJ1-1, with no clear D. The germline V and J ends were trimmed by 0 bases and 6 bases, with 18 bases remaining between them. The CDR3 runs to 16 residues. Looked up from germline, CDR1 is SGDLS and CDR2 is YYNGEE.

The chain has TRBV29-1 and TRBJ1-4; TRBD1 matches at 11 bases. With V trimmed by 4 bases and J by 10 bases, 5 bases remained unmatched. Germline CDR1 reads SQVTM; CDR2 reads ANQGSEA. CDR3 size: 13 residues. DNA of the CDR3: TGCAGCGTTGTACGGGACAGGGGGGGAAAACTGTTTTTT. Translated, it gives CSVVRDRGGKLFF.

This CDR3 reads CASSRASGGAVGDTQYF. CDR3 bases: TGTGCCAGCAGCAGAGCTAGCGGGGGGGCCGTAGGAGATACGCAGTATTTT. The chain carries TRBV4-2 and TRBJ2-3; 12 bases fit TRBD2. Per the germline V gene, CDR1 is LGHNA and CDR2 is YNFKEQ. There are 17 residues in the CDR3. The junction had 11 bases not matched to a gene; V was cut back by 5 bases and J by 5 bases.

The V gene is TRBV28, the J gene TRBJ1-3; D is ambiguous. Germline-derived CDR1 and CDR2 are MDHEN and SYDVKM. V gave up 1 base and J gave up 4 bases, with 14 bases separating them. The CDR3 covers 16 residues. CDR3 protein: CASSLFSGTSGNTIYF. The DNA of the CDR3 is TGTGCCAGCAGTTTATTCTCGGGAACGTCCGGAAACACCATATATTTT.

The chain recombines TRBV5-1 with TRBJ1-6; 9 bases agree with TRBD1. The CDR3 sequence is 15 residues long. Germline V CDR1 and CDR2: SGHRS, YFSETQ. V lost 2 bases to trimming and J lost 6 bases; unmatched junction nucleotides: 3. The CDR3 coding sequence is TGCGCCAGCAGCTTAGGGACAGGGATTAATTCACCCCTCCACTTT. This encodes CASSLGTGINSPLHF.

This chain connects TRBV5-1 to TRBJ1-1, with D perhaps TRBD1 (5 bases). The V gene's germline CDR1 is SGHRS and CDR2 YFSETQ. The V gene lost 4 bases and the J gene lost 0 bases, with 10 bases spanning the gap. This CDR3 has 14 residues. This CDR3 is CASSLGAVNTEAFF. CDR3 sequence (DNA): TGCGCCAGCAGCCTTGGGGCAGTGAACACTGAAGCTTTCTTT.

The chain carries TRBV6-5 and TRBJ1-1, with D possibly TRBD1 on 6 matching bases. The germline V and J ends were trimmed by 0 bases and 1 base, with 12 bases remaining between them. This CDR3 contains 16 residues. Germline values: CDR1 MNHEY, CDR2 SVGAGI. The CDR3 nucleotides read TGTGCCAGCAGTTACTCTCTGGGGGCCGGGAACACTGAAGCTTTCTTT. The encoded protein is CASSYSLGAGNTEAFF.

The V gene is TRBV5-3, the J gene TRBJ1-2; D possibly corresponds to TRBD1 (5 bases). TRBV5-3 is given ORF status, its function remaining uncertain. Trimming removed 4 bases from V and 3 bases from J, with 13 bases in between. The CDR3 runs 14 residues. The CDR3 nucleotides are TGTGCCAGAAGCCTGCCCGGGGGGGACTATGGCTACACCTTC. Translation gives CARSLPGGDYGYTF.

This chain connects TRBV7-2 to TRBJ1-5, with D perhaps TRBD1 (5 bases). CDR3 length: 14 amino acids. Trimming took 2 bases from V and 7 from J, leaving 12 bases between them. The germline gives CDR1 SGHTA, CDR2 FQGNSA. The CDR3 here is CASSLPGVSQPQHF. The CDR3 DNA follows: TGTGCCAGCAGCTTACCGGGGGTTAGCCAGCCCCAGCATTTT.

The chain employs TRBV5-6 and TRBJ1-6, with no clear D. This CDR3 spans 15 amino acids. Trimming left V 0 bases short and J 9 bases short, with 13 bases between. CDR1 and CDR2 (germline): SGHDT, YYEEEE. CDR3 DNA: TGTGCCAGCAGCTTGGGGACCCTAAGAGGTTCACCCCTCCACTTT. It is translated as CASSLGTLRGSPLHF.

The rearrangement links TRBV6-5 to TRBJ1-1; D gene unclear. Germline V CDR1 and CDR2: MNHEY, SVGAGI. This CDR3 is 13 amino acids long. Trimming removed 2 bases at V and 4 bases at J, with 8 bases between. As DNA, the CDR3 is TGTGCCAGCAGTTACGAGGGTAGCACTGAAGCTTTCTTT. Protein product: CASSYEGSTEAFF.

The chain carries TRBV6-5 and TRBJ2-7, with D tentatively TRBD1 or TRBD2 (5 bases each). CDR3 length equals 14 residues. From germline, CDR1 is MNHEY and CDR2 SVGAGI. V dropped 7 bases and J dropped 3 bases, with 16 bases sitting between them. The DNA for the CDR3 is TGTGCCAGCAATCTAAATGGGGGTTACTACGAGCAGTACTTC. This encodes CASNLNGGYYEQYF.

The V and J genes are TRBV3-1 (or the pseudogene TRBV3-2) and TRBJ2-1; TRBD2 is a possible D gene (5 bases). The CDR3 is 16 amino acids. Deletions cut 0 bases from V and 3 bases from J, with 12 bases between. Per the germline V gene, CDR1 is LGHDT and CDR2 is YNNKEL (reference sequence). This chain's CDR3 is CASSQDLGEYYNEQFF. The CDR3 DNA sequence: TGTGCCAGCAGCCAAGATCTCGGGGAGTACTACAATGAGCAGTTCTTC.

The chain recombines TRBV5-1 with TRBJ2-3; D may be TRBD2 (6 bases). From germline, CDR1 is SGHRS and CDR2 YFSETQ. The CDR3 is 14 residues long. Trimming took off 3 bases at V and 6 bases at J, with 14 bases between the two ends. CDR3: CASSWGGGTDTQYF. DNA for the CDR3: TGCGCCAGCAGCTGGGGAGGTGGTACGGATACGCAGTATTTT.